This TCR beta chain was retrieved from a study of cytomegalovirus exposure and HLA in healthy donors. Findings and limits, study-wide: Clusters of TCRs from the first cohort tended to co-occur in the roughly 120 validation repertoires (as a later analysis found).

This table comes from immunoSEQ multiplex PCR, and its TCRdb copy is limited to in-frame clones, with some not included. The table includes some 220,000 clones, around nine tenths detected once. A remark on this clone: The antigen is not known.

In germline, CDR1 is GTSNPN, CDR2 SVGIG (reference sequence). V shed 8 bases, J shed 5 bases, and the junction held 7 bases outside the gene matches. The CDR3 runs to 12 residues. The sequence was obtained from a woman aged 18-30 years in good health and CMV-seronegative. The chain uses TRBV30 and TRBJ1-2; 8 bases map to TRBD1. Sequencing was performed on PBMCs. This CDR3 reads CAATGADYGYTF. The CDR3 DNA sequence: TGTGCCGCGACAGGGGCGGATTATGGCTACACCTTC.